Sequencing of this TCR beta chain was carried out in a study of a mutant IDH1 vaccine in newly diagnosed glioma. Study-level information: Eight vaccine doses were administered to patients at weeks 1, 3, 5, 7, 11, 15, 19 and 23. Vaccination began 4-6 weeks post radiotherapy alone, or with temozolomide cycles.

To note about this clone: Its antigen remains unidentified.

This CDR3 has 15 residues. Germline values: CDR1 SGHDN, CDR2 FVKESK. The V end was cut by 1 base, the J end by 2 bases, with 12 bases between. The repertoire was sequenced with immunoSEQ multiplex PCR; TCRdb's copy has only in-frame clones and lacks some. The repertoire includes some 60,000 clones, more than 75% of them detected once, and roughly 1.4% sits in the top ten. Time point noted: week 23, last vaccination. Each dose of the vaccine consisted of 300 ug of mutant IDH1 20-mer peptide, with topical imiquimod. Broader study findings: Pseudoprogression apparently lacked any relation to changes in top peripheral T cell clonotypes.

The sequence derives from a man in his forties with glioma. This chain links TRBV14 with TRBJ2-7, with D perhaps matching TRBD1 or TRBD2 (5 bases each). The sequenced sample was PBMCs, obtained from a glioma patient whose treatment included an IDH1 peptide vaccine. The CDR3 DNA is TGTGCCAGCAGCCAAGGGGGGAGCAGAGCCTACGAGCAGTACTTC. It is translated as CASSQGGSRAYEQYF.